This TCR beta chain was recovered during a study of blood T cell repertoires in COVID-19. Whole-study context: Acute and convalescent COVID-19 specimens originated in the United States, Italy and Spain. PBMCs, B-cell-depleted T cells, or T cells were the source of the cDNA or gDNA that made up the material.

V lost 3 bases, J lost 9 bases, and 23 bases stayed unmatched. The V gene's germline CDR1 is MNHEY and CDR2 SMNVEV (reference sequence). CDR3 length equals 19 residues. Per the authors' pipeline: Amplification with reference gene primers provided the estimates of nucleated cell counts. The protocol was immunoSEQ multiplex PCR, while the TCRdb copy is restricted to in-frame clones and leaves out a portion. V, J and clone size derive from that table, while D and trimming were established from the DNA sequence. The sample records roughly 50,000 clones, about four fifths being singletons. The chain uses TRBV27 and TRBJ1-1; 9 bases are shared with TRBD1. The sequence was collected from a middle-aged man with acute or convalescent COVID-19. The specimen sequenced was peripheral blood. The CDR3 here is CASSFDSRQGGQYTLKAFF. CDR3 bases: TGTGCCAGCAGTTTTGATTCCCGACAGGGGGGCCAATATACACTGAAAGCTTTCTTT.